One sample yielded the 27 T cell receptor beta chains listed below, sequenced in a study of cytomegalovirus exposure and HLA in healthy donors. It was with 60 Vbeta and 13 Jbeta primers that the PCR ran. Assay: immunoSEQ multiplex PCR; the TCRdb copy retains only in-frame clones and omits some. Here the sample spans about 160,000 clones, 86% being singletons. Material for sequencing was PBMCs. These receptors were obtained from a young woman in good health and CMV-seronegative.

The rearrangement joins TRBV28 to TRBJ2-4, with TRBD1 as a possible D gene (6 bases). The V gene lost 8 bases and the J gene lost 1 base, with 15 bases spanning the gap. From germline, CDR1 is MDHEN and CDR2 SYDVKM. The CDR3 consists of 15 residues. DNA of the CDR3: TGTGCCAGCTCCGAAGGGGGTCGGGCCAAAAACATTCAGTACTTC. Its translation is CASSEGGRAKNIQYF.

V is TRBV9 and J is TRBJ2-3; 10 bases agree with TRBD1. J was trimmed by 2 bases and V by 2 bases; bases with no gene match: 5. The CDR3 consists of 16 residues. Germline lookup yields CDR1 SGDLS and CDR2 YYNGEE. For the CDR3, the DNA is TGTGCCAGCAGCGTGATAGGGACAGGGGTCACAGATACGCAGTATTTT. Translated: CASSVIGTGVTDTQYF.

The chain is built from TRBV6-1 and TRBJ2-7; 12 nucleotides agree with TRBD2. With 7 bases clipped from V and 3 bases from J, the junction kept 7 bases outside the gene matches. Germline V lookup: CDR1 MNHNS, CDR2 SASEGT. There are 15 residues in the CDR3. This CDR3 is CASTTGGLAGYEQYF. The CDR3 DNA reads TGTGCCAGCACCACTGGGGGACTAGCGGGCTACGAGCAGTACTTC.

The V gene is TRBV7-3, the J gene TRBJ1-2; 8 bases fit TRBD1. This CDR3 spans 14 amino acids. Germline CDR1 is SGHTA and CDR2 is FQGTGA. Trimming took 0 bases from V and 10 from J; bases not matched to a gene: 7. This chain's CDR3 is CASSLTRQGAVYTF. The CDR3 DNA reads TGTGCCAGCAGCTTAACCCGTCAGGGGGCTGTCTACACCTTC.

The genes are TRBV9 and TRBJ2-3, with D possibly being TRBD2 (5 bases). Trimming shortened V by 4 bases and J by 2 bases, and 23 bases separated the two germline ends. Germline V gene lookup returns CDR1 SGDLS and CDR2 YYNGEE. CDR3 length: 18 amino acids. The CDR3 reads CASSPSTRLSGLTDTQYF. In DNA, the CDR3 is TGTGCCAGCAGCCCCTCTACTAGGTTAAGCGGACTCACAGATACGCAGTATTTT.

V is TRBV7-9 and J is TRBJ1-1; TRBD1 matches 7 bases. The CDR3 covers 17 residues. The V and J ends lost 3 bases and 1 base, in that order; junction bases with no gene match: 11. The germline V gene encodes CDR1 SEHNR and CDR2 FQNEAQ (reference sequence). The CDR3 is CASSFPTGGTANTEAFF. In nucleotides, the CDR3 is TGTGCCAGCAGCTTCCCAACTGGAGGGACAGCGAACACTGAAGCTTTCTTT.

The J gene is TRBJ2-4, the V gene TRBV19; 8 bases align to TRBD2. CDR1 and CDR2 (germline): LNHDA, SQIVND (reference sequence). Trimming took 8 bases from V and 5 from J; bases not matched to a gene: 11. The CDR3 has 15 residues. The DNA for the CDR3 is TGTGCCAGTTGGGGAAGCGGGAGCGGGGAAAACATTCAGTACTTC. It translates to CASWGSGSGENIQYF. Full variable domain (outside the CDR3, taken from reference TRBV19 and TRBJ2-4): DGGITQSPKYLFRKEGQNVTLSCEQNLNHDAMYWYRQDPGQGLRLIYYSQIVNDFQKGDIAEGYSVSREKKESFPLTVTSAQKNPTAFYLCASWGSGSGENIQYFGAGTRLSVL.

V usage is TRBV2 and J usage is TRBJ2-1; TRBD1 aligns across 11 bases. Germline V gene lookup returns CDR1 SNHLY and CDR2 FYNNEI. The CDR3 runs to 14 residues. V shed 8 bases, J shed 4 bases, and the junction held 4 bases outside the gene matches. The CDR3 sequence: CASVGTGGYNEQFF. In DNA, the CDR3 is TGTGCCAGCGTGGGGACAGGGGGGTACAATGAGCAGTTCTTC.

V usage is TRBV19 and J usage is TRBJ2-7, with 7 positions matching TRBD1. This CDR3 is 13 amino acids long. From germline, CDR1 is LNHDA and CDR2 SQIVND (reference sequence). Trimming at V came to 5 bases and at J to 4 bases, leaving 5 bases not matched to a gene. Written as DNA, the CDR3 is TGTGCCAGTAGTCAGAACAGGGGATACGAGCAGTACTTC. It yields the protein CASSQNRGYEQYF.

This chain connects TRBV7-2 to TRBJ1-6; maybe TRBD1 (6 bases). Trimming removed 3 bases from V and 10 bases from J, with 28 bases in between. The germline V gene has CDR1 SGHTA and CDR2 FQGNSA. CDR3 length: 19 amino acids. Written as DNA, the CDR3 is TGTGCCAGCAGCTTTAAGTTGAGGACAGTAAGAATCGCAGGATCACCCCTCCACTTT. Translating gives CASSFKLRTVRIAGSPLHF.

The rearrangement uses TRBV29-1 and TRBJ1-3; a possible D gene is TRBD1 (6 bases). Trimming removed 7 bases from V and 0 bases from J, with 13 bases in between. CDR3 length equals 14 residues. CDR1 and CDR2 from the germline V gene are SQVTM and ANQGSEA. Here the CDR3 DNA reads TGCAGCGCCCTCACAGGGAGCTCTGGAAACACCATATATTTT. Its protein product is CSALTGSSGNTIYF.

Concerning this clone: One junction end disagrees with the germline gene, perhaps due to a read error. V usage is TRBV7-9 and J usage is TRBJ1-2; 10 bases align to TRBD1. CDR1 and CDR2 (germline): SEHNR, FQNEAQ (reference sequence). The CDR3 length is 14 residues. For the CDR3, the DNA is TGTTCCAGCAGCTTAAGCGGACAGGGGGAAGGCTACACCTTC. This codes for CSSSLSGQGEGYTF.

This sequence joins TRBV19 and TRBJ2-5; tentatively, D is TRBD1 (6 bases). The CDR3 totals 13 residues. The ends were cut back, 2 bases at V and 5 bases at J, with 9 bases in the middle. The V gene's germline CDR1 is LNHDA and CDR2 SQIVND (reference sequence). The CDR3 DNA sequence: TGTGCCAGTAGTATACTGGGGGCGGAGACCCAGTACTTC. Its translation: CASSILGAETQYF. Full variable domain (rest looked up from reference TRBV19 and TRBJ2-5): DGGITQSPKYLFRKEGQNVTLSCEQNLNHDAMYWYRQDPGQGLRLIYYSQIVNDFQKGDIAEGYSVSREKKESFPLTVTSAQKNPTAFYLCASSILGAETQYFGPGTRLLVL.

This clone was picked up one time. V gene TRBV5-1 combines with J gene TRBJ2-7, with 7 bases aligning to TRBD2. In germline, CDR1 is SGHRS, CDR2 YFSETQ. There are 16 residues in the CDR3. Germline trimming cut 4 bases from V and 3 bases from J; bases unmatched to any gene: 13. The CDR3 DNA reads as TGCGCCAGCAGCCAACCCTTTCGCGGGAGATTCTACGAGCAGTACTTC. It encodes CASSQPFRGRFYEQYF.

This clone appeared a few times. The chain couples TRBV6-1 to TRBJ2-6; D possibly corresponds to TRBD1 (5 bases). CDR3 length: 18 residues. Deletions cut 4 bases from V and 2 bases from J, with 18 bases between. Germline V gene lookup returns CDR1 MNHNS and CDR2 SASEGT. CDR3 region: CASSGRQSTRAGANVLTF. CDR3 in DNA: TGTGCCAGCAGTGGTAGACAGTCCACCAGGGCTGGGGCCAACGTCCTGACTTTC.

The chain joins TRBV7-2 to TRBJ2-5; TRBD2 agrees at 10 bases. The CDR3 contains 16 residues. The junction had 7 bases not matched to a gene; V was cut back by 5 bases and J by 1 base. The V gene's germline CDR1 is SGHTA and CDR2 FQGNSA. CDR3 bases: TGTGCCAGCAGCCGTAGCGGGGGGACCTCCCAAGAGACCCAGTACTTC. It translates to CASSRSGGTSQETQYF.

The gene calls are TRBV9 and TRBJ1-3; possibly TRBD1 for D (5 bases). The ends were cut back, 3 bases at V and 0 bases at J, with 19 bases in the middle. Germline lookup yields CDR1 SGDLS and CDR2 YYNGEE. The CDR3 loop spans 18 amino acids. CDR3 coding DNA: TGTGCCAGCAGCGGACGGTCCGGGGGGGTCAACTCTGGAAACACCATATATTTT. Translating it yields CASSGRSGGVNSGNTIYF. The full variable domain, completed using reference TRBV9 and TRBJ1-3, is DSGVTQTPKHLITATGQRVTLRCSPRSGDLSVYWYQQSLDQGLQFLIQYYNGEERAKGNILERFSAQQFPDLHSELNLSSLELGDSALYFCASSGRSGGVNSGNTIYFGEGSWLTVV.

This chain connects TRBV4-2 to TRBJ2-3; D is unclear. From germline, CDR1 is LGHNA and CDR2 YNFKEQ. V lost 4 bases and J lost 0, with 5 bases in between. The CDR3 has 13 residues. The CDR3: CASSPGSTDTQYF. The CDR3 nucleotides are TGTGCCAGCAGCCCCGGGAGCACAGATACGCAGTATTTT.

V is TRBV5-8 and J is TRBJ2-3; 11 bases align to TRBD2. The V gene's germline CDR1 is SGHTS and CDR2 YDEGEE. CDR3 length equals 15 residues. The junction had 2 bases not matched to a gene; V was cut back by 4 bases and J by 1 base. The CDR3 DNA reads as TGTGCCAGCAGCGAGGGACTAGCGGGCACAGATACGCAGTATTTT. It translates to CASSEGLAGTDTQYF. Based on the CDR3 plus reference TRBV5-8 and TRBJ2-3, the full variable domain is EAGVTQSPTHLIKTRGQQATLRCSPISGHTSVYWYQQALGLGLQFLLWYDEGEERNRGNFPPRFSGRQFPNYSSELNVNALELEDSALYLCASSEGLAGTDTQYFGPGTRLTVL.

The chain joins TRBV29-1 to TRBJ1-1; D possibly corresponds to TRBD1 (5 bases). CDR3 size: 14 residues. With 5 bases removed from V and 5 bases from J, the gap between germline ends came to 18 bases. CDR1 is SQVTM, CDR2 ANQGSEA, per germline. In DNA form, the CDR3 reads TGCAGCGTTCGGCCCAGGGTGGTTCGGACTGAAGCTTTCTTT. Translation gives CSVRPRVVRTEAFF.

The chain couples TRBV5-4 to TRBJ1-2, with a weak D call TRBD1 (6 bases). The CDR3 loop spans 13 amino acids. V was cut by 0 bases and J by 5 bases, with 8 bases left in between. Looked up from germline, CDR1 is SGHNT and CDR2 is YYREEE (reference sequence). The CDR3 sequence: CASSLDQGYGYTF. CDR3 coding DNA: TGTGCCAGCAGCTTGGATCAGGGGTATGGCTACACCTTC.

CDR3 residues: CASSSSTGTTNTGELFF. CDR3 nucleotides: TGTGCCAGCAGTTCTTCTACGGGAACTACGAACACCGGGGAGCTGTTTTTT. V gene TRBV27 combines with J gene TRBJ2-2; TRBD2 is a possible D gene (5 bases). Trimming took 4 bases from V and 0 from J, leaving 15 bases between them. The CDR3 length is 17 residues. Germline CDR1 is MNHEY and CDR2 is SMNVEV (reference sequence).

This sequence joins TRBV28 and TRBJ2-7; the match to TRBD1 covers 11 bases. The V segment lost 5 bases and the J segment 1 base; nucleotides outside the gene matches: 13. Germline V gene sequence: CDR1 MDHEN, CDR2 SYDVKM. The CDR3 is 18 amino acids. The CDR3 reads CASSLRTGGAAKSYEQYF. The CDR3 coding sequence is TGTGCCAGCAGTCTCCGGACAGGGGGCGCGGCCAAATCCTACGAGCAGTACTTC.

This clone was counted once. One junction end disagrees with the germline gene, perhaps due to a read error. In DNA, the CDR3 is TGTGCCAGCAGCTCCCAGATTCAGGCCCACGAGCAGTCCTTC. Its translation is CASSSQIQAHEQSF. This chain joins TRBV6-5 and TRBJ2-7; D remains unclear. Germline V gives CDR1 MNHEY, CDR2 SVGAGI. The CDR3 runs to 14 residues.

The chain uses TRBV7-2 and TRBJ2-2; the D gene is possibly TRBD1 (6 bases). Germline CDR1 is SGHTA and CDR2 is FQGNSA. The V end lost 5 bases, the J end lost 0 bases, and 10 bases lay between the germline ends. The CDR3 runs 15 residues. CDR3 protein: CASSPRTANTGELFF. CDR3 nucleotides: TGTGCCAGCAGCCCCCGGACAGCGAACACCGGGGAGCTGTTTTTT.

V gene TRBV27 combines with J gene TRBJ2-2, with TRBD2 identical over 8 bases. V gave up 7 bases and J gave up 5 bases; unmatched junction bases: 6. Germline V gene lookup returns CDR1 MNHEY and CDR2 SMNVEV (reference sequence). The CDR3 consists of 14 residues. The CDR3 bases are TGTGCCAGCACGGCGGGGGGAGGTACCGGGGAGCTGTTTTTT. This sequence encodes CASTAGGGTGELFF.

This chain connects TRBV6-4 to TRBJ1-6; D not resolved. V lost 0 bases and J lost 4, with 13 bases in between. The CDR3 has 17 residues. CDR1 is MRHNA, CDR2 SNTAGT, per germline. Here the CDR3 DNA reads TGTGCCAGCAGTGACTCTAACGGGTTAGCTTATAATTCACCCCTCCACTTT. Amino acid sequence: CASSDSNGLAYNSPLHF.